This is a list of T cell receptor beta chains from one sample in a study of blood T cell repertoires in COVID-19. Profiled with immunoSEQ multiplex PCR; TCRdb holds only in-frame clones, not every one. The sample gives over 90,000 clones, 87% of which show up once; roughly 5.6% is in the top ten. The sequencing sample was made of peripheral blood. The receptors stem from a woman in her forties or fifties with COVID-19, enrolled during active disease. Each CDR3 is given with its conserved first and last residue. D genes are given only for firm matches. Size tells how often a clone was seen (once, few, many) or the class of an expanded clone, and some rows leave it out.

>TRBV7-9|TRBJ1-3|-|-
CASSLSGIQALTGNTIYF
TGTGCCAGCAGCTTATCAGGAATACAGGCCTTGACTGGAAACACCATATATTTT
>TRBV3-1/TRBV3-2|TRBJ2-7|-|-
CASSPSSYEQYF
TGTGCCAGCAGCCCGAGCTCCTACGAGCAGTACTTC
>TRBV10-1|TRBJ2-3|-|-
CASSDGSRSDTQYF
TGCGCCAGCAGTGACGGGAGTCGTTCAGATACGCAGTATTTT
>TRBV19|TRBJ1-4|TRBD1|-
CASHEAGGFGEKLFF
TGTGCCAGTCATGAAGCAGGGGGCTTCGGTGAAAAACTGTTTTTT
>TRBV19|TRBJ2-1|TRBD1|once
CASKRTGIDEQFF
TGTGCCAGTAAACGGACAGGGATCGATGAGCAGTTCTTC
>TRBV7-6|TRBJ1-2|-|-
CASSRDNNYGYTF
TGTGCCAGCAGCCGGGACAATAACTATGGCTACACCTTC
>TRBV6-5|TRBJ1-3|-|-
CASSFGGGGNTIYF
TGTGCCAGCAGTTTCGGAGGCGGAGGAAACACCATATATTTT
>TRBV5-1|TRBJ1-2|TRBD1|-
CASSLGTAEIYGYTF
TGCGCCAGCAGCTTAGGGACAGCCGAAATCTATGGCTACACCTTC
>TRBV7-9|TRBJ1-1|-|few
CASSFLFRERTEAFF
TGTGCCAGCAGCTTCTTGTTCAGGGAACGAACTGAAGCTTTCTTT
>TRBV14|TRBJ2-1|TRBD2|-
CASSRTSGASYNEQFF
TGTGCCAGCAGCCGTACTAGCGGGGCGTCCTACAATGAGCAGTTCTTC
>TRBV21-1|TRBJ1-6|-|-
CASSNSRTGGAPYNSPLHF
TGTGCCAGCAGCAACTCTAGGACAGGGGGCGCACCCTATAATTCACCCCTCCACTTT
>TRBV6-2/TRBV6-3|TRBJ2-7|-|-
CASSSAGTPYEQYF
TGTGCCAGCAGCTCTGCGGGGACCCCCTACGAGCAGTACTTC
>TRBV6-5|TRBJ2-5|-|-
CASDLPSQQETQYF
TGTGCCAGCGACTTGCCCAGTCAGCAGGAGACCCAGTACTTC
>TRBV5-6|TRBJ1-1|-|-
CASSLGPEAFF
TGTGCCAGCAGCTTGGGGCCTGAAGCTTTCTTT
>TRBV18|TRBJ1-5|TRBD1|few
CASSPPGQGLNQPQHF
TGTGCCAGCTCACCGCCGGGACAGGGCCTCAATCAGCCCCAGCATTTT
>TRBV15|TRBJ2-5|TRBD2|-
CATSNVGSLAEIGETQYF
TGTGCCACCAGCAATGTCGGCAGCCTAGCGGAAATCGGGGAGACCCAGTACTTC
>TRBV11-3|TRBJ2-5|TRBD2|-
CASSFSGGLQETQYF
TGTGCCAGCAGCTTTAGCGGGGGACTTCAAGAGACCCAGTACTTC
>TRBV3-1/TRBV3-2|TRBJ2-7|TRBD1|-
CASSQDGQGREQYF
TGTGCCAGCAGCCAAGACGGACAGGGTAGGGAGCAGTACTTC
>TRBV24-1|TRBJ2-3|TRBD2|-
CATQNGLAADTQYF
TGTGCCACCCAAAATGGACTAGCGGCAGATACGCAGTATTTT
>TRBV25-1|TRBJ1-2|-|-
CASSEVNYGYTF
TGTGCCAGCAGCGAGGTCAACTATGGCTACACCTTC
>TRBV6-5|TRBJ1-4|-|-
CASSYSTGGNEKLFF
TGTGCCAGCAGTTACTCCACGGGTGGTAATGAAAAACTGTTTTTT
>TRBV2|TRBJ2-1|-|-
CASGQQGSYNEQFF
TGTGCCAGCGGGCAACAGGGCTCCTACAATGAGCAGTTCTTC
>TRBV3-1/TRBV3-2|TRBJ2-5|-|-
CASSQDAGQGAQYF
TGTGCCAGCAGCCAAGATGCCGGGCAAGGGGCCCAGTACTTC
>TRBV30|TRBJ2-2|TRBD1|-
CAWTEDRDGTGELFF
TGTGCCTGGACAGAGGACAGGGATGGTACCGGGGAGCTGTTTTTT
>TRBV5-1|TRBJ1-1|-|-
CASSSGGTSNTEAFF
TGCGCCAGCAGCTCGGGGGGCACTTCGAACACTGAAGCTTTCTTT
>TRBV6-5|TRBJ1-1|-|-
CASRDRLPNTEAFF
TGTGCCAGCAGAGACAGGTTACCTAACACTGAAGCTTTCTTT
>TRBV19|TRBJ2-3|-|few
CASSNAGSHTDTQYF
TGTGCCAGTAGTAATGCGGGATCTCACACAGATACGCAGTATTTT
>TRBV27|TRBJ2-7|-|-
CASSWKGGFYEQYF
TGTGCCAGCAGTTGGAAGGGGGGGTTTTACGAGCAGTACTTC
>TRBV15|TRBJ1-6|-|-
CATSRDFLPLHF
TGTGCCACCTCCCGGGATTTTTTGCCCCTCCACTTT
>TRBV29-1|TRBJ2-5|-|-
CSVEAGPRTQYF
TGCAGCGTTGAAGCAGGCCCCCGGACCCAGTACTTC
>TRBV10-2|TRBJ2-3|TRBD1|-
CASRDRGTDTQYF
TGCGCCAGCAGGGACAGGGGCACAGATACGCAGTATTTT
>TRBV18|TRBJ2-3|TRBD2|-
CASSPSGGARDTQYF
TGTGCCAGCTCACCCTCGGGAGGGGCGAGGGATACGCAGTATTTT
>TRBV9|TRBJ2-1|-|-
CASSVGAGIGNEQFF
TGTGCCAGCAGCGTAGGGGCAGGGATAGGCAATGAGCAGTTCTTC
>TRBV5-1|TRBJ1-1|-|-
CASSLIPDMNTEAFF
TGCGCCAGCAGCTTGATTCCGGACATGAACACTGAAGCTTTCTTT
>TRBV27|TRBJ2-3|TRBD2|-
CASSSLVLAESTDTQYF
TGTGCCAGCAGTTCCCTGGTACTAGCGGAAAGCACAGATACGCAGTATTTT
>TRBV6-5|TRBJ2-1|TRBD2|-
CASGPGTSGDRPFF
TGTGCCAGCGGTCCCGGGACTAGCGGGGACCGCCCGTTCTTC
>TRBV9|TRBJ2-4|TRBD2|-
CASSVVPAGERNIQYF
TGTGCCAGCAGCGTAGTTCCAGCGGGGGAAAGGAACATTCAGTACTTC
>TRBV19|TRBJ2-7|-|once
CASSRLGSRILAPLSEQYF
TGTGCCAGTAGTCGCCTCGGGAGCCGAATTCTCGCTCCTCTCTCCGAGCAGTACTTC
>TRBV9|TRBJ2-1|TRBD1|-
CASSSTGDSYNEQFF
TGTGCCAGCAGCTCGACAGGGGACTCCTACAATGAGCAGTTCTTC
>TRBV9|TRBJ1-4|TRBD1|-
CASSARDSPNEKLFF
TGTGCCAGCAGCGCCCGGGACAGTCCTAATGAAAAACTGTTTTTT
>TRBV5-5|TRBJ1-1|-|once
CASSQDSRTEAFF
TGTGCCAGCAGCCAGGACAGCAGGACTGAAGCTTTCTTT